This TCR beta chain derives from a study of blood T cell repertoires in COVID-19. Across the whole study: The cDNA or gDNA used as material had been derived from T cells, B-cell-depleted T cells, or PBMCs.

Germline lookup yields CDR1 SGHRS and CDR2 YFSETQ. The CDR3 has 16 residues. The V gene lost 5 bases and the J gene lost 0 bases, with 15 bases spanning the gap. Sequencing used immunoSEQ multiplex PCR; TCRdb keeps in-frame clones, though not all of them. The sample includes 190,000 or so clones, around 94% of them seen just once. In this sample, this clone turned up a few times. The sample consisted of peripheral blood. The receptor's source is a man aged 25 to 45 with COVID-19, enrolled during active disease. This sequence joins TRBV5-1 and TRBJ1-3; D might be TRBD1 (5 bases). The CDR3: CASRGGRGPSGNTIYF. CDR3 nucleotides: TGCGCCAGCAGGGGGGGTCGGGGACCCTCTGGAAACACCATATATTTT.